A selection of T cell receptor beta chains follows, all from one sample in a study of T cell responses to AZD1222 COVID-19 vaccine. TCRdb's copy holds only in-frame clones and misses some; the assay was immunoSEQ multiplex PCR. The data show 95,000 or so clones, about 88% seen once. Sequencing used peripheral blood, obtained on day 0 of AZD1222 vaccination. These TCRs come from an adult in good health. Each CDR3 is given with its conserved first and last residue. The order of the fields is J gene, clone size, V gene, D gene, CDR3 DNA, CDR3 protein. The D gene is left open where the match is weak. Not every row has a clone size; where given, it reads once, few, many or a size class.

TRBJ1-1 . TRBV4-1 TRBD1 TGCGCCAGCAGCCAGAGGACAGGGAGTACTGAAGCTTTCTTT CASSQRTGSTEAFF
TRBJ2-7 once TRBV29-1 TRBD1 TGCAGCGTTGACGGGGACAGGGGCTCCGAGCAGTACTTC CSVDGDRGSEQYF
TRBJ1-1 . TRBV13 . TGTGCCAGCAGCCCCCTAGGGAACACTGAAGCTTTCTTT CASSPLGNTEAFF
TRBJ1-4 . TRBV7-2 . TGTGCCAGCAGCCCAAACGGGGTAGTCGATGAAAAACTGTTTTTT CASSPNGVVDEKLFF
TRBJ2-5 . TRBV7-3 . TGTGCCAGCGCCCGGGGATATAAGGCAGGAGAGGAGGAGACCCAGTACTTC CASARGYKAGEEETQYF
TRBJ2-1 few TRBV11-3 . TGTGCCAGCAGCAGAGAGGGGTATAGCTCCTACAATGAGCAGTTCTTC CASSREGYSSYNEQFF
TRBJ2-1 . TRBV9 TRBD2 TGTGCCAGCAGCCAAAATCCGGGACTACGTTCCTACAATGAGCAGTTCTTC CASSQNPGLRSYNEQFF
TRBJ2-3 few TRBV5-1 . TGCGCCAGCAGCTTGAACGGTTTTAAGCCAGATACGCAGTATTTT CASSLNGFKPDTQYF
TRBJ2-5 . TRBV4-1 . TGCGCCAGCAGCCTCTTTGGGGGGCCGGGAGAGACCCAGTACTTC CASSLFGGPGETQYF
TRBJ1-2 . TRBV2 . TGTGCCAGCAGTCTCCAGGGTGGGTATGGCTACACCTTC CASSLQGGYGYTF
TRBJ2-2 . TRBV3-1/TRBV3-2 TRBD2 TGTGCCAGCAGCCAGGGGCTAGCGGGGGGGAACACCGGGGAGCTGTTTTTT CASSQGLAGGNTGELFF
TRBJ2-7 once TRBV6-5 TRBD1 TGTGCCACCTTTTCGACAGGGAGACCCTACGAGCAGTACTTC CATFSTGRPYEQYF
TRBJ1-1 . TRBV20-1 . TGCAGTGCTAGTACCGGGGGCAGCCCTGAAGCTTTCTTT CSASTGGSPEAFF
TRBJ2-1 . TRBV19 . TGTGCCAGTACCCTTCACAGGGATGATTACAATGAGCAGTTCTTC CASTLHRDDYNEQFF
TRBJ1-1 . TRBV13 TRBD1 TGTGCCAGCACCCAAAGGGGGACAGTGAACACTGAAGCTTTCTTT CASTQRGTVNTEAFF
TRBJ1-2 once TRBV3-1/TRBV3-2 . TGTGCCAGCAGCACTACCGGGGACAACTATGGCTACACCTTC CASSTTGDNYGYTF
TRBJ1-2 . TRBV4-1 . TGCGCCAGCAGCCAAGACGGGAGGGAGTATGGCTACACCTTC CASSQDGREYGYTF
TRBJ1-1 . TRBV7-8 TRBD1 TGTGCCAGCAGCAGATACAGGGGGCGGAACACTGAAGCTTTCTTT CASSRYRGRNTEAFF
TRBJ2-2 . TRBV29-1 . TGCAGCGTTGAACGGGACACCGGGGAGCTGTTTTTT CSVERDTGELFF
TRBJ1-2 . TRBV29-1 . TGCAGCGTTGATCGCGCCAGCGGGGGCTATGGCTACACCTTC CSVDRASGGYGYTF
TRBJ2-2 . TRBV2 . TGTGCCGCCTCCCTGGACAGCTTCACCGGGGAGCTGTTTTTT CAASLDSFTGELFF
TRBJ1-4 . TRBV6-5 . TGTGCCAGCAGACCACCGGTAGGGCTGGATGAAAAACTGTTTTTT CASRPPVGLDEKLFF
TRBJ2-7 . TRBV2 . TGTGCCAGCACCGAGGACCACGCCATCTACGAGCAGTACTTC CASTEDHAIYEQYF
TRBJ1-1 . TRBV5-5 . TGTGCCAGCAGCTTGGCTGCCAGCCATGAAGCTTTCTTT CASSLAASHEAFF
TRBJ2-6 . TRBV7-2 . TGTGCCAGCAGTGGGACCCTTGGAGTCTCTGGGGCCAACGTCCTGACTTTC CASSGTLGVSGANVLTF
TRBJ2-1 . TRBV2 TRBD1 TGTGCCAGCAGTGGTGACAGGGGATCCTACAATGAGCAGTTCTTC CASSGDRGSYNEQFF
TRBJ2-4 once TRBV28 TRBD1 TGTGCCAGCAGTTCCAACCAACAGGGGGCCAAAAACATTCAGTACTTC CASSSNQQGAKNIQYF
TRBJ2-3 . TRBV10-3 TRBD2 TGTGCCATTGGGACTAGCGGGACAGATACGCAGTATTTT CAIGTSGTDTQYF
TRBJ1-4 . TRBV3-1/TRBV3-2 . TGTGCCAGCAGCCAAGGCCCCCTGACTTCAACTAATGAAAAACTGTTTTTT CASSQGPLTSTNEKLFF
TRBJ1-5 . TRBV4-1 . TGCGCCAGCAGCCCCCGGACAGATAGCAATCAGCCCCAGCATTTT CASSPRTDSNQPQHF
TRBJ1-5 . TRBV3-1/TRBV3-2 . TGTGCCAGCAGCCAAGACAATCAGCCCCAGCATTTT CASSQDNQPQHF
TRBJ1-6 once TRBV12-2 . TGTGCAAGTCGCAAAGGGGACAGGGCTAATTCACCCCTCCACTTT CASRKGDRANSPLHF
TRBJ2-3 . TRBV6-5 TRBD1 TGTGCCAGCATCAGGGGACAGCCGGAGGTAGATACGCAGTATTTT CASIRGQPEVDTQYF